The sequence of this T cell receptor (beta chain) was determined in a study of T cell repertoires in aging, cancer and after chemotherapy. TCR beta rearrangements were amplified from peripheral blood genomic DNA. Broader study findings: Across the chemotherapy interval, each cancer cohort showed higher median generation probability, suggesting thymic rebound.

Notes on this clonotype: Antigen: not known.

The CDR3 has 15 residues. Unmatched junction bases numbered 2, after V lost 0 bases and J lost 3 bases. Germline loops: CDR1 GTSNPN, CDR2 SVGIG (reference sequence). Rearranged V-D-J TRB sequences were amplified with a mixed TRB-A/B primer pool. One entry per CDR3 protein results from TCRdb running MiXCR on the multiplex PCR reads. The table lists about 7,800 distinct CDR3 sequences, more than 40% of them singletons. This chain joins TRBV30 and TRBJ2-3, with TRBD2 identical over 11 bases. The sample consisted of blood. The sequence derives from a human donor with a solid tumor. In DNA, the CDR3 is TGTGCCTGGAGTGTACTAGCGGGAGAGACAGATACGCAGTATTTT. Protein sequence: CAWSVLAGETDTQYF.